This T cell receptor (beta chain) comes out of a study of vaccination and CD4 T cells after COVID-19. Looking at the study overall: Sampling post-COVID took place a median 101 days after diagnosis (range 35 to 161).

The treatment is: roughly ten-day PBMC culture with coronavirus spike peptide pools or control peptides (ViraFEST assay). Antigen-specific T cells were expanded with peptide pools by ViraFEST, and TCRs were then sequenced. Cultured CD4+ T cells had their DNA profiled by the Oncomine TCR Beta short-read assay. TCRdb ran MiXCR on the PCR reads and lists one entry per CDR3 protein. The sample has around 13,000 distinct CDR3 sequences, around 47% seen once. This clonotype has just a few counts. Antigen specificity is unknown. Germline loops: CDR1 MGHRA, CDR2 YSYEKL. V shed 0 bases and J shed 1 base, with 9 bases lying between them. The CDR3 sequence is 15 residues long.

The sample taken for sequencing was CD4+ T cells from blood, cultured in vitro. The chain recombines TRBV4-1 with TRBJ1-2; no definite D call. The origin of this receptor is a human donor who had recovered from COVID-19. CDR3 sequence (DNA): TGCGCCAGCAGCCAAGATTTGGGCTTTAACTATGGCTACACCTTC. It yields the protein CASSQDLGFNYGYTF.